The 5 T cell receptor beta chains below were found in one sample sequenced in a study of vaccination effects on CD4 cells after COVID-19 (dated by TCRdb to between 2022 and 2023). These receptors lack a known antigen. The ViraFEST assay stimulated PBMC with viral peptide pools and then used TCR sequencing to identify antigen-specific CD4+ T cell clonotypes by expansion. After about 10 days of culture, CD4+ T cells were isolated with the EasySep CD4+ T cell isolation kit. PCR-confirmed SARS-CoV-2 infection had occurred in convalescent patients between March and December 2020, before the Alpha, Beta and Delta variants emerged in the United States. Receptor amplification or capture employed the immunoSEQ multiplex PCR assay. TCRdb took this table from immuneACCESS and kept in-frame rearrangements with V and J called. Such tables lack part of the clones; where checked against another copy, unresolved V genes explain under half of the gap, and the rest is unexplained. The sample has about 70,000 clones on record, over 65% of them singletons. The leading ten clones occupy around 4.6% of the sample.

The sample consisted of CD4+ T cells from PBMCs cultured with HIV peptides, taken before COVID-19 vaccination. The cell subset or site label here, explained by the study, means: HIV-1 Nef peptide pool negative control/reference culture. These receptors came from a human donor who had a prior SARS-CoV-2 infection.

This clone was found once. The CDR3 is CAISESPENTEAFF. The CDR3 DNA sequence: TGTGCCATCAGTGAGTCGCCCGAGAACACTGAAGCTTTCTTT. The gene calls are TRBV10-3 and TRBJ1-1; D not certain. This CDR3 region has 14 residues. Germline assignment: CDR1 ENHRY and CDR2 SYGVKD. The V end was cut by 0 bases, the J end by 1 base, with 6 bases between.

V and J are TRBV7-3 and TRBJ2-2, with a weak D call TRBD2 (6 bases). This CDR3 is 13 amino acids long. Trimming took 5 bases from V and 5 from J, leaving 9 bases between them. CDR1 is SGHTA and CDR2 is FQGTGA in the germline V gene. CDR3 amino acids: CASSPGRTGELFF. The CDR3 DNA sequence: TGTGCCAGCAGCCCAGGGAGGACCGGGGAGCTGTTTTTT.

The chain has TRBV30 and TRBJ2-5; D is unclear. In germline, CDR1 is GTSNPN, CDR2 SVGIG (reference sequence). Trimming pared 0 bases from V and 5 bases from J, leaving 10 bases between. CDR3 length: 13 residues. CDR3 sequence: CAWSVGGSETQYF. CDR3 nucleotides: TGTGCCTGGAGTGTGGGCGGTTCTGAGACCCAGTACTTC.

The chain combines TRBV4-1 with TRBJ2-7; the match to TRBD1 covers 9 bases. Germline V gene sequence: CDR1 MGHRA, CDR2 YSYEKL. The ends lost 4 bases at V and 4 bases at J; junction bases unmatched: 8. CDR3 length equals 15 residues. The CDR3 region is CASSRDREYGYEQYF. As DNA, the CDR3 is TGCGCCAGCAGCCGGGACAGGGAGTATGGTTACGAGCAGTACTTC.

The V call is TRBV2, the J call TRBJ2-1; no definite D call. V dropped 7 bases and J dropped 6 bases, with 16 bases sitting between them. Germline V gives CDR1 SNHLY, CDR2 FYNNEI. This CDR3 comprises 14 residues. The CDR3 bases are TGTGCCAGCACATCGACGATGGGCGGCAATGAGCAGTTCTTC. This translates into CASTSTMGGNEQFF.